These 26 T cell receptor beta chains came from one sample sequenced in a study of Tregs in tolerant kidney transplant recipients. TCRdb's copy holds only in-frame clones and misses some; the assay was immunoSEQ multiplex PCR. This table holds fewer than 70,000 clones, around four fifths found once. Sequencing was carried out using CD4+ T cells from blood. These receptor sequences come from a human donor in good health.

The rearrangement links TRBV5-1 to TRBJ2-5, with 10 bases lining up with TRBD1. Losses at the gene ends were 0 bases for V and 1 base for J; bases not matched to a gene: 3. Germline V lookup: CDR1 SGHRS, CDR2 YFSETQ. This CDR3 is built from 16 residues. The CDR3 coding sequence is TGCGCCAGCAGCTTGGGGAGGACAGGGGGCCAAGAGACCCAGTACTTC. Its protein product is CASSLGRTGGQETQYF.

The CDR3 coding sequence is TGCGCGTTCGAGGGTGGGGCCACCGGGGAGCTGTTTTTT. This encodes CAFEGGATGELFF. J is TRBJ2-2 and V is TRBV4-1; the D gene could be TRBD1 or TRBD2 (5 bases each). CDR3 length: 13 residues. CDR1 MGHRA and CDR2 YSYEKL come from the germline V gene.

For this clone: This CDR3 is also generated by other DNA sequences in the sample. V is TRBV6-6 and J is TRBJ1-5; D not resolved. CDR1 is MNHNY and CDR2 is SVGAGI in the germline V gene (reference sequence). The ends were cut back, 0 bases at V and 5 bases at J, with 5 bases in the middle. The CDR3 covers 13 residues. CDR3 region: CASSYSADQPQHF. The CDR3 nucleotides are TGTGCCAGCAGTTACTCAGCTGATCAGCCCCAGCATTTT.

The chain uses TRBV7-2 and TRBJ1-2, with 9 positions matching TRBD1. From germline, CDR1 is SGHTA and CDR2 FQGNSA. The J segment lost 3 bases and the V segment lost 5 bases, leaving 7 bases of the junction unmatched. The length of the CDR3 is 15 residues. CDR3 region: CASSVNRGRDYGYTF. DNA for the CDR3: TGTGCCAGCAGCGTAAACAGGGGGCGCGACTATGGCTACACCTTC.

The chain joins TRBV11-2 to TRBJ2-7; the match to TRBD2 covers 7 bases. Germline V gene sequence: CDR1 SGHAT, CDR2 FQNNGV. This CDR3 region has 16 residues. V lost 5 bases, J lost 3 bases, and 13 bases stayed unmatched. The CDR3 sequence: CASSHWGRRGGYEQYF. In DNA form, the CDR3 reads TGTGCCAGCAGCCATTGGGGGAGGCGCGGGGGCTACGAGCAGTACTTC. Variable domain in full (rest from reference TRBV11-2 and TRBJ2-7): EAGVAQSPRYKIIEKRQSVAFWCNPISGHATLYWYQQILGQGPKLLIQFQNNGVVDDSQLPKDRFSAERLKGVDSTLKIQPAKLEDSAVYLCASSHWGRRGGYEQYFGPGTRLTVT.

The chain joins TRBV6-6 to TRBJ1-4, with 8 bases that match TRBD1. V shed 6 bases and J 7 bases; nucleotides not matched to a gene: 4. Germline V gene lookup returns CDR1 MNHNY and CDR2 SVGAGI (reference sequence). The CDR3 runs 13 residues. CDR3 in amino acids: CASRDRDGEKLFF. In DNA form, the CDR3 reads TGTGCCAGCAGGGACAGGGACGGTGAAAAACTGTTTTTT.

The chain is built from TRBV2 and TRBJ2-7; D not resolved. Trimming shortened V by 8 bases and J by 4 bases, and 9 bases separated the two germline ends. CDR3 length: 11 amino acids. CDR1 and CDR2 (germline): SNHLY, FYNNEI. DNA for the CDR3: TGTGCCAGCGGCCTCAGTTACGAGCAGTACTTC. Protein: CASGLSYEQYF. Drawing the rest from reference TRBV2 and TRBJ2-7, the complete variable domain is EPEVTQTPSHQVTQMGQEVILRCVPISNHLYFYWYRQILGQKVEFLVSFYNNEISEKSEIFDDQFSVERPDGSNFTLKIRSTKLEDSAMYFCASGLSYEQYFGPGTRLTVT.

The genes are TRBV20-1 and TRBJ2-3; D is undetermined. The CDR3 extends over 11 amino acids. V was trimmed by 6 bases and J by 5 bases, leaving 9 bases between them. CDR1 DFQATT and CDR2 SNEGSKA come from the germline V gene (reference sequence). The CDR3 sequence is CSAEEEDTQYF. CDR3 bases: TGCAGTGCAGAAGAGGAAGATACGCAGTATTTT.

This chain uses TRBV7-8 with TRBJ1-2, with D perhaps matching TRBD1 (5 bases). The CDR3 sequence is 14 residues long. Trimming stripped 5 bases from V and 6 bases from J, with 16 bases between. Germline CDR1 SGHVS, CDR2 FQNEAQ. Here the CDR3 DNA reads TGTGCCAGCAGCAAGGCAGGGAAGGTGAATGGCTACACCTTC. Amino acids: CASSKAGKVNGYTF.

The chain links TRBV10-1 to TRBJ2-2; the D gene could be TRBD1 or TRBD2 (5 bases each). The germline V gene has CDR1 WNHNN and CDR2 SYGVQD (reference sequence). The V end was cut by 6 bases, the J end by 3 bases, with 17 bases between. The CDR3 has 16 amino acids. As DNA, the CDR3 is TGCGCCAGCAGAGTGGTTGGGGGTCAGGACACCGGGGAGCTGTTTTTT. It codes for CASRVVGGQDTGELFF.

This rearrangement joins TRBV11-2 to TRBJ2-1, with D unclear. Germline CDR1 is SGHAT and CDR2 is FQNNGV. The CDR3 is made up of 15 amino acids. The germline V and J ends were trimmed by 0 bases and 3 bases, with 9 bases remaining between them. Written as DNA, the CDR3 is TGTGCCAGCAGCTTAGATTTAGCCAGCTACAATGAGCAGTTCTTC. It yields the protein CASSLDLASYNEQFF. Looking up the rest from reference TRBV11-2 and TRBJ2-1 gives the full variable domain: EAGVAQSPRYKIIEKRQSVAFWCNPISGHATLYWYQQILGQGPKLLIQFQNNGVVDDSQLPKDRFSAERLKGVDSTLKIQPAKLEDSAVYLCASSLDLASYNEQFFGPGTRLTVL.

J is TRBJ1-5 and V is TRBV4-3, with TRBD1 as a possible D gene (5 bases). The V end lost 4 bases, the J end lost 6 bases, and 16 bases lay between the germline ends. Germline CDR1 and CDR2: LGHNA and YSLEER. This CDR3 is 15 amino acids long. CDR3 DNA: TGCGCCAGCAGCCCCGCTAGAGGGGTGGTTCAGCCCCAGCATTTT. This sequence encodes CASSPARGVVQPQHF.

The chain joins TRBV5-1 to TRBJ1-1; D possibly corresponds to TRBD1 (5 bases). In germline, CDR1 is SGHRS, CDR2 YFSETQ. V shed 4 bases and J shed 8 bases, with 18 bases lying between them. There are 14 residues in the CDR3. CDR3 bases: TGCGCCAGCAGCCCCGGGACTCCTGGTGCCGAAGCTTTCTTT. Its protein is CASSPGTPGAEAFF. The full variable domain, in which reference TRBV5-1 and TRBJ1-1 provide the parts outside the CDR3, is KAGVTQTPRYLIKTRGQQVTLSCSPISGHRSVSWYQQTPGQGLQFLFEYFSETQRNKGNFPGRFSGRQFSNSRSEMNVSTLELGDSALYLCASSPGTPGAEAFFGQGTRLTVV.

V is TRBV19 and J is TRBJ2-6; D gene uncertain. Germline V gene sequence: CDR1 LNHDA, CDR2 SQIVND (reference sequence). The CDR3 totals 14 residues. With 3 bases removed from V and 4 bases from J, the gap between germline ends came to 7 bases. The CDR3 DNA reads TGTGCCAGTAGTATGTGGCTCGGGGCCAACGTCCTGACTTTC. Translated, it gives CASSMWLGANVLTF.

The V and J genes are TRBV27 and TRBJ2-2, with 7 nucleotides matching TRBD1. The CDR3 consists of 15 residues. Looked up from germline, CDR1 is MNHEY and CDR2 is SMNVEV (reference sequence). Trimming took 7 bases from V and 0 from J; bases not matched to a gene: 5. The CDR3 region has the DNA TGTGCCAGCACCCTGACAGGGTCGAACACCGGGGAGCTGTTTTTT. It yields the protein CASTLTGSNTGELFF.

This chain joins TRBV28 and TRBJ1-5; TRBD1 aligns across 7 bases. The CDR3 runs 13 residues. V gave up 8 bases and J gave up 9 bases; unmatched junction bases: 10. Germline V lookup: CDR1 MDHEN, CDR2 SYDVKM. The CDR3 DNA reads TGTGCCAGCCATGGGACAGCCGGGGGGCCCCAGCATTTT. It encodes CASHGTAGGPQHF.

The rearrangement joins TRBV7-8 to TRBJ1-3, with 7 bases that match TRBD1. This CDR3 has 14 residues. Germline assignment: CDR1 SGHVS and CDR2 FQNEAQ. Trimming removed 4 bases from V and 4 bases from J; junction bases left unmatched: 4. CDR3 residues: CASSYRGSGNTIYF. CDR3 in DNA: TGTGCCAGCAGCTACAGGGGCTCCGGAAACACCATATATTTT. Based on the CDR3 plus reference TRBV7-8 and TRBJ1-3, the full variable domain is GAGVSQSPRYKVAKRGQDVALRCDPISGHVSLFWYQQALGQGPEFLTYFQNEAQLDKSGLPSDRFFAERPEGSVSTLKIQRTQQEDSAVYLCASSYRGSGNTIYFGEGSWLTVV.

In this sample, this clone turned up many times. Written as DNA, the CDR3 is TGTGCCAGCAGACTAGGGTTGACTGCGGCCGCTGAAGCTTTCTTT. Translation: CASRLGLTAAAEAFF. V and J are TRBV27 and TRBJ1-1; D call uncertain. Trimming shortened V by 6 bases and J by 6 bases, and 20 bases separated the two germline ends. Germline loops: CDR1 MNHEY, CDR2 SMNVEV (reference sequence). CDR3 length: 15 residues.

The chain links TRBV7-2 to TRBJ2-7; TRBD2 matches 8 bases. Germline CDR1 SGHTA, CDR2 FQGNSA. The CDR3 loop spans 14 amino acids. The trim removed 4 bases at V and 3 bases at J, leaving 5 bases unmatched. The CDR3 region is CASSWSGGGYEQYF. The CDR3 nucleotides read TGTGCCAGCAGCTGGAGCGGGGGCGGCTACGAGCAGTACTTC. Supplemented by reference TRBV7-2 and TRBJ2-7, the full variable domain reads GAGVSQSPSNKVTEKGKDVELRCDPISGHTALYWYRQSLGQGLEFLIYFQGNSAPDKSGLPSDRFSAERTGGSVSTLTIQRTQQEDSAVYLCASSWSGGGYEQYFGPGTRLTVT.

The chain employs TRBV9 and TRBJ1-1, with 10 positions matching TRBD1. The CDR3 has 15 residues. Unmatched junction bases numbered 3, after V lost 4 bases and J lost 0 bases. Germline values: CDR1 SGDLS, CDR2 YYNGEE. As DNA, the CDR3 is TGTGCCAGCAGCCTCGGACAGGGGGTGAACACTGAAGCTTTCTTT. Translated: CASSLGQGVNTEAFF.

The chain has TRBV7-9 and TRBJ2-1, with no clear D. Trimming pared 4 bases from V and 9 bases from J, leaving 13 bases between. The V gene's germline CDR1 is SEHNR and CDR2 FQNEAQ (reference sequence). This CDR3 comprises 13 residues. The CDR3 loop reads CASSSTLIGEQFF. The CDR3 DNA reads TGTGCCAGCAGCTCGACCCTCATAGGTGAGCAGTTCTTC.

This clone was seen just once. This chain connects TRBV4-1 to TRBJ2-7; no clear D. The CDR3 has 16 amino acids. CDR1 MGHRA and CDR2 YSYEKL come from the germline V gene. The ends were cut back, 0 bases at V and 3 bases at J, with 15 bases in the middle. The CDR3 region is CASSQDVGRQSYEQYF. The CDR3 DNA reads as TGCGCCAGCAGCCAAGATGTAGGGCGGCAGAGCTACGAGCAGTACTTC.

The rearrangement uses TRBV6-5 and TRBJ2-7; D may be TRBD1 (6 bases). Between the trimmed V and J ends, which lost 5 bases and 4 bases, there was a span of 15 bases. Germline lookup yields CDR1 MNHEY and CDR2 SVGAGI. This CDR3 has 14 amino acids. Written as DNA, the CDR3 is TGTGCCAGCAGTAGGGGGACACCGTCTTACGAGCAGTACTTC. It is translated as CASSRGTPSYEQYF.

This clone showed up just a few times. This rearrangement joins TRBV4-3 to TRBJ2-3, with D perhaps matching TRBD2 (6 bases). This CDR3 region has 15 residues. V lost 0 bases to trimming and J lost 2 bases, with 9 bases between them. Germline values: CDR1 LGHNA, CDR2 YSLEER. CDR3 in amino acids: CASSQEGGPTDTQYF. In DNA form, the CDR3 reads TGCGCCAGCAGCCAAGAGGGAGGACCCACAGATACGCAGTATTTT.

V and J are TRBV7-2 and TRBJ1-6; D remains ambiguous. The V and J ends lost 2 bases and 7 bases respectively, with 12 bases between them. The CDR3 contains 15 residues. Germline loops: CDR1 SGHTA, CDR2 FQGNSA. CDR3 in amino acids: CASSLQSGINSPLHF. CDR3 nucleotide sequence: TGTGCCAGCAGCTTACAGTCCGGGATCAATTCACCCCTCCACTTT.

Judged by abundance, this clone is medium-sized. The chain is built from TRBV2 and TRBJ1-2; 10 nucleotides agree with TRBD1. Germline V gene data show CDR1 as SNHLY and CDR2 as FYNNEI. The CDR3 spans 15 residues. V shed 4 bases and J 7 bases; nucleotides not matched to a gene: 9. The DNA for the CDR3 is TGTGCCAGCAGTGGAGGACAGGGGGGATTGGTTGGCTACACCTTC. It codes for CASSGGQGGLVGYTF.